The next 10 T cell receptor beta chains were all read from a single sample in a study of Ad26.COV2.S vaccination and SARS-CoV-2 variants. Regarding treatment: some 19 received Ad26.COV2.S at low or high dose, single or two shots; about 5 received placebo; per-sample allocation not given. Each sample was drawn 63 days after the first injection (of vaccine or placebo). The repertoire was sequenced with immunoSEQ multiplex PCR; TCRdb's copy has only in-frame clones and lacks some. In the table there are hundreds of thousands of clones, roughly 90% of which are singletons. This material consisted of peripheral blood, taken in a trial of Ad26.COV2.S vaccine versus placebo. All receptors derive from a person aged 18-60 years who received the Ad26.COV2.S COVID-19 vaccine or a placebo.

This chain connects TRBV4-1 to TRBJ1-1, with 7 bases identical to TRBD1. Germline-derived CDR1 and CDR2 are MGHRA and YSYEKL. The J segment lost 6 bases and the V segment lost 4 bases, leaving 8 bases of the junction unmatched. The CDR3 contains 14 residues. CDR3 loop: CASSPKRQGPEAFF. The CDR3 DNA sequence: TGCGCCAGCAGCCCAAAACGACAGGGCCCTGAAGCTTTCTTT.

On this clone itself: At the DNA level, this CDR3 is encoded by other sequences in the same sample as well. CDR3 DNA sequence: TGCGCCAGCAGCTTGGTGGGGGGGCAAGAGACCCAGTACTTC. This translates into CASSLVGGQETQYF. The chain carries TRBV5-1 and TRBJ2-5, with TRBD2 matching over 7 bases. The germline V gene encodes CDR1 SGHRS and CDR2 YFSETQ. The CDR3 runs to 14 residues. Trimming cost V 0 bases and J 2 bases; bases outside gene matches: 1.

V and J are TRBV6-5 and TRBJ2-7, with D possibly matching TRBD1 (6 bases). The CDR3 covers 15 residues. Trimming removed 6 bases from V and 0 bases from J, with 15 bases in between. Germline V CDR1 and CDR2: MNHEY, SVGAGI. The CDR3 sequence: CASRGDRSRSYEQYF. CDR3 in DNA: TGTGCCAGCAGGGGAGACAGGTCGCGCTCCTACGAGCAGTACTTC.

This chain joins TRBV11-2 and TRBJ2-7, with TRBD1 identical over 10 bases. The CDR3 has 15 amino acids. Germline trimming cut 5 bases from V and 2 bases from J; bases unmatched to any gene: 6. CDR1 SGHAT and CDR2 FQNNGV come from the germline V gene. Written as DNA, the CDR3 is TGTGCCAGCAGCCAGGCCGGGACAGGGGCCTACGAGCAGTACTTC. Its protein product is CASSQAGTGAYEQYF.

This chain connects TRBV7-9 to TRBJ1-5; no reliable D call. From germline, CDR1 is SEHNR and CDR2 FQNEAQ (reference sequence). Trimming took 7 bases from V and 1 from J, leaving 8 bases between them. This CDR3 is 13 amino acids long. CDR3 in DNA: TGTGCCAGCACCCCGGGGAGCAATCAGCCCCAGCATTTT. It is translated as CASTPGSNQPQHF. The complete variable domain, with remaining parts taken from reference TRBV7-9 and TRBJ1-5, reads DTGVSQNPRHKITKRGQNVTFRCDPISEHNRLYWYRQTLGQGPEFLTYFQNEAQLEKSRLLSDRFSAERPKGSFSTLEIQRTEQGDSAMYLCASTPGSNQPQHFGDGTRLSIL.

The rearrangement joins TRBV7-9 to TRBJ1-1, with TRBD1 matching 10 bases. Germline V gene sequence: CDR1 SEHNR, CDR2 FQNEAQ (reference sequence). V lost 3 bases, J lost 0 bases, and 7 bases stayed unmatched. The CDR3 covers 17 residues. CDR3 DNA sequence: TGTGCCAGCAGCTTGCTAGGACAGGGGGGATTGAACACTGAAGCTTTCTTT. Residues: CASSLLGQGGLNTEAFF.

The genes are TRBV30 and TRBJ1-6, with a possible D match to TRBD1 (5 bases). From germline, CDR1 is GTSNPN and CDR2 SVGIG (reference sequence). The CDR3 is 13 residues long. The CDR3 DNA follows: TGTGGGGGGAGGGGTGAGTATAATTCACCCCTCCACTTT. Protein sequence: CGGRGEYNSPLHF.

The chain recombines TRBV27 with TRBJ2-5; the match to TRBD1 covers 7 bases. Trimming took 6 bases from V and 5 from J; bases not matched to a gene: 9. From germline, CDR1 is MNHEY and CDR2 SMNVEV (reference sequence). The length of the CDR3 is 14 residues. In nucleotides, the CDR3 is TGTGCCAGCAGAAGAACAGGGGTTCGGGAGACCCAGTACTTC. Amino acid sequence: CASRRTGVRETQYF.

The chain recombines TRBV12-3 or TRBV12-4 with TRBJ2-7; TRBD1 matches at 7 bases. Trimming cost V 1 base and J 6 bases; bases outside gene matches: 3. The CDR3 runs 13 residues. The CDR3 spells CASSLGAGGEQYF. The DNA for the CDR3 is TGTGCCAGCAGTTTAGGGGCAGGGGGCGAGCAGTACTTC.

The CDR3 spells CASSEFPASTDTQYF. Written as DNA, the CDR3 is TGTGCCAGCAGTGAATTTCCCGCTAGCACAGATACGCAGTATTTT. The chain recombines TRBV6-1 with TRBJ2-3; no clear D gene. V lost 2 bases to trimming and J lost 0 bases, with 9 bases between them. In germline, CDR1 is MNHNS, CDR2 SASEGT. This CDR3 contains 15 residues.